This T cell receptor beta chain was captured in a study of shared clonotypes between healthy human individuals. In replicate PCRs of sorted subsets, approximately 210 ng DNA, approximately 32,000 T cell genomes, was used. Libraries were prepared by immunoSEQ multiplex PCR; TCRdb keeps only in-frame clonotypes and omits some of them. The top ten hold 0.13% of the sample, which has some 2,000,000 clones, over 85% seen once. General study points: Clonotypes not shared had lower generation probabilities than those common to all four donors.

Concerning this clone: Antigen unknown.

Within Nashville, Tennessee resided all donors, each a Caucasian adult. V gave up 0 bases and J gave up 5 bases; unmatched junction bases: 3. The CDR3 contains 14 residues. In germline, CDR1 is GTSNPN, CDR2 SVGIG (reference sequence). The specimen sequenced was naive CD4+ T cells sorted from blood. As for subset: CD45RA+ positively selected. The receptor comes from a young man in good health. The chain uses TRBV30 and TRBJ1-4; 7 nucleotides align to TRBD1. The CDR3 reads CAWSVQQGNEKLFF. The CDR3, as DNA: TGTGCCTGGAGTGTCCAACAGGGGAATGAAAAACTGTTTTTT.